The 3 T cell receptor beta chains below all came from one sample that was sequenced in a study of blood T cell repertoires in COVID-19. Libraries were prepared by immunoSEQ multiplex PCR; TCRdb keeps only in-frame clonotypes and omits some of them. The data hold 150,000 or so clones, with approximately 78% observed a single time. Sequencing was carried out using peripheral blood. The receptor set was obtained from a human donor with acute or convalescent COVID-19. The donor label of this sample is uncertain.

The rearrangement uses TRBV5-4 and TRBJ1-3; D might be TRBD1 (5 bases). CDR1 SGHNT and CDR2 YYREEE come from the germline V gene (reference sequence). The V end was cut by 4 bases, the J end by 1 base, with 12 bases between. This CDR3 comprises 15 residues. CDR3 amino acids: CASSPRGGSGNTIYF. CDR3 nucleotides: TGTGCCAGCAGCCCCCGCGGGGGGTCTGGAAACACCATATATTTT.

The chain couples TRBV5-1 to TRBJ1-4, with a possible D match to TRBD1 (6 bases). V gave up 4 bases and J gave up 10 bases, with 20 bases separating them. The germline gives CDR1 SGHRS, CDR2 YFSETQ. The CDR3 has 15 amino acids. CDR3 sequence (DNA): TGCGCCAGCAGCGCGACCGGGGGGCGCGCGGGAAAACTGTTTTTT. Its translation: CASSATGGRAGKLFF.

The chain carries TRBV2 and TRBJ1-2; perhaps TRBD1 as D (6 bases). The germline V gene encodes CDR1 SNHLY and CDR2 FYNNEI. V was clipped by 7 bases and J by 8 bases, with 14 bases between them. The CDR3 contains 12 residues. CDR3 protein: CASMAGAVGYTF. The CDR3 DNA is TGTGCCAGCATGGCAGGGGCGGTCGGCTACACCTTC.